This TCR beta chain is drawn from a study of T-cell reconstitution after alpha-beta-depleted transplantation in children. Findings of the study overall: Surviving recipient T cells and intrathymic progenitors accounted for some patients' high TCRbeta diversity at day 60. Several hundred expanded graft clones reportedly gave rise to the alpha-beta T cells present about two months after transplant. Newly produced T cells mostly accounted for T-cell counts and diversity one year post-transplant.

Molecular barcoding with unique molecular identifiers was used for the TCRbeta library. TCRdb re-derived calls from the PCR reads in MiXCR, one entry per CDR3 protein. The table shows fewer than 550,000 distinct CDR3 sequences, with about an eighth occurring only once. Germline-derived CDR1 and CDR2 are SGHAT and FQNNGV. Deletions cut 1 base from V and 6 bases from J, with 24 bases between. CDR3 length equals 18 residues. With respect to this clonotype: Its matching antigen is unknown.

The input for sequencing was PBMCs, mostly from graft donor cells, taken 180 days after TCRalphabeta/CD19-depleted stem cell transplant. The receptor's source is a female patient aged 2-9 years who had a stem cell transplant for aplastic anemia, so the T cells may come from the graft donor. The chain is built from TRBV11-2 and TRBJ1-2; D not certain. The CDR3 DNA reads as TGTGCCAGCAGCTTAGGTCTTTGGGCACCACGAGATTCCGATGGCTACACCTTC. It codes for CASSLGLWAPRDSDGYTF.